This TCR beta chain emerged from a study of CD8 T cells in ankylosing spondylitis. Study-wide points: Seemingly distinctive of ankylosing spondylitis blood was a TCR beta motif formed by eight highly homologous variants.

TCRdb re-analysed the 5' RACE reads in MiXCR, keeping a single row per CDR3 protein. The repertoire holds roughly 670,000 distinct CDR3 sequences, with under 20% as singletons. Germline loops: CDR1 SEHNR, CDR2 FQNEAQ (reference sequence). The CDR3 extends over 16 amino acids. V lost 1 base and J lost 4, with 15 bases in between. A note on this clonotype: Its antigen is undetermined.

Sequences were obtained from blood, either unsorted or a sorted T cell fraction (not recorded which). This chain connects TRBV7-9 to TRBJ2-3, with a weak D call TRBD2 (6 bases). The origin of this receptor is a male donor with ankylosing spondylitis. In DNA form, the CDR3 reads TGTGCCAGCAGCTTAGTGGTTCTAGCGTCCGCAGATACGCAGTATTTT. Its protein product is CASSLVVLASADTQYF.